This T cell receptor beta chain was recovered during a study of blood T cells in healthy people across ages (dated by TCRdb to the mid-2010s). Turning to the overall study: In model experiments, template switching captured roughly one uniquely barcoded TCR beta cDNA molecule for every two T cells. Age-related changes in TCR beta repertoire diversity were measured in the study by deep sequencing normalized with unique cDNA molecular identifiers. The donors were divided into four age groups: young (average around 16 years), middle-aged (roughly 40), aged (about 60) and long-lived (about 79). To avoid experimental bias, donors of different ages were randomly spread across the sequencing lanes. For two donors (one aged 18 to 29 and one aged 80 or older), the study analyzed two additional independent replicas of 1 million unique cDNA reads from the same blood draw. Broad study findings and their caveats: Compared with the aged group, the long-lived group had more naive CD4+ T cells, fewer expanded clones and increased TCR diversity, suggesting age selection. A strong correlation was found between observed TCR beta diversity and the percentage of naive T cells measured by flow cytometry. Observed TCR beta diversity per million T cells fell roughly linearly with age, and a significant reduction was already apparent by age approximately 40. Total diversity estimates from one million sequenced T cells were considered lower bounds and underestimates. The CMV infection status of donors was not known, potentially confounding age-related changes in expanded clonotypes. Because profiling used bulk unsorted PBMCs, naive and antigen-experienced compartments could not be compared conclusively.

This clonotype was seen more than once but under ten times. The target of this receptor is not known. Nothing much larger sits one base from this clone, and base qualities are not available. The library was produced with 5' RACE. Sequencing used an Illumina HiSeq 2500. A second roughly 6 to 12 cycle PCR used a sample-barcoded 5' primer and a J-beta primer mix. A unique molecular identifier was introduced onto each TCR beta cDNA molecule by a template-switch 5' adaptor carrying 12 random nucleotides. At least 2.5 million CDR3-containing paired-end reads were obtained from each sample. First-strand cDNA was synthesized from all RNA with the Mint cDNA synthesis kit, primed by a TRBC-specific oligonucleotide. Following uracil-DNA glycosylase treatment, all cDNA underwent a first 18-cycle PCR with the universal primers M1SS and BC2_uni_R. The published analysis was carried out like this. Each sample was normalized by randomly selecting 1 million high-quality reads, each carrying a distinct molecular identifier. Instead of being binned into consensus sequences, reads with shared molecular identifiers were discarded. MiTCR, with a Q25 quality threshold and the strictest error-elimination algorithm, was used for CDR3 identification, clonotype clustering and error correction. A nonparametric unseen species model with Euler transformation was used to estimate lower-bound total TCR beta diversity. Using fastp at Q25 and MiXCR, TCRdb reprocessed the public reads and kept productive beta chains. Rows matching on CDR3 protein sequence are summarized as one entry with the most common DNA and genes. TCRdb, not the original authors, processed these V and J calls. The sample data list approximately 1.5 million distinct CDR3 sequences, and around 35% of these were observed just once. About 11% of the sample belongs to the ten largest clones.

For CDR1 and CDR2, the germline V gene (reference sequence) lists LGHDT and YNNKEL. V was cut back by 4 bases and J by 3 bases, leaving a gap of 20 bases between them. From the cysteine up to the phenylalanine, the CDR3 has a length of 17 residues. CDR3 DNA only is kept here, 51 bases in frame from base 1. Systemically healthy Caucasian individuals from Russia, about 38 in total and aged about 6 to 95 years, were included as donors. Ten milliliters of peripheral blood were drawn from each donor into EDTA-treated Vacutainer tubes. Ficoll-Paque density-gradient centrifugation was used to isolate PBMCs, with at least 6 million per sample. Total RNA was extracted from PBMCs with Trizol reagent, with at least 6 micrograms obtained per sample. For every donor, an aliquot of PBMCs went through flow cytometry to measure the percentages of naive CD45RAhigh/CD27high T cells.

The sequence derives from a woman younger than 45 in good health. The chain is assembled from TRBV3-1 and TRBJ2-3; possibly the D gene is TRBD2, per 5 matching bases. Sequences were obtained from blood. The CDR3 region reads CASSPLGEPGLTDTQYF. The DNA is TGTGCCAGCAGCCCCCTTGGAGAGCCGGGATTGACAGATACGCAGTATTTT.